This T cell receptor (beta chain) originates from a study of T cells after yellow fever vaccination (dated by TCRdb to about 2019). General notes on the study: The SMART-Seq v4 Ultra Low Input RNA kit was used to prepare libraries from fractions with low cell numbers. To track T-cell clones before and after primary and booster YFV17D yellow fever vaccination, bulk TCR alpha and beta repertoires were sequenced longitudinally. Two healthy male donors, one aged 18 to 30 and one aged 30 to 40 years, made up the cohort. Blood samples were taken at several timepoints before and after primary and secondary immunization, and bulk PBMC replicates and cell subsets were isolated. Overall study results and their limits: A small share of clonotypes occurred in both CD4 and CD8 compartments, likely arising from convergent recombination. Because the study included only a couple of donors, the extent to which the findings can be generalized is limited. Most clones expanded after primary vaccination were re-detected after the booster (almost 98% of CD4 and 88% of CD8), suggesting broad memory maintenance. Compared with the primary T-cell response, the secondary T-cell response was faster but weaker, reaching its peak on day 5 rather than on day 15. FACS-sorted repertoires could contain abundant contaminating clonotypes from the bulk population, so computational filtering was required.

As encoded in the germline V gene, CDR1 is LGHNA while CDR2 is YSLEER. Its CDR3 holds 16 amino acids, cysteine through phenylalanine. The only DNA kept is the CDR3, 48 bases in frame from the first base. TCR cDNA was made using 5'RACE template switching, a step that added a universal primer site and unique molecular identifiers. Priming of cDNA synthesis was performed from both the TCR alpha and TCR beta constant segments. Library amplification involved two PCR steps, and the second step added sample barcodes and sequencing adapters. Sequencing of libraries was done on Illumina HiSeq 2500 (2x100 bp) or NovaSeq (2x150 bp). The paper's data handling went like this. Reads were demultiplexed and collapsed into UMI consensus sequences with MIGEC, and V(D)J alignment was performed with MiXCR. Vaccine-responding clonotypes were defined with edgeR using replicate PBMC samples, requiring FDR below 0.01 and a log2 fold change above 5 up to day 15. Each bulk clonotype was labeled CD4 or CD8 based on which sequenced repertoire, CD4 or CD8, contained the clonotype at higher abundance. Using fastp at Q25 and MiXCR, TCRdb reprocessed the public reads and kept productive beta chains. Rows with a matching CDR3 protein are joined into one entry that keeps the most common DNA and genes. None of the V and J calls come from the authors' own analysis; TCRdb made them. In this sample the table shows roughly 250,000 distinct CDR3 sequences, 10% to 15% of which occur a single time. Of the sample, roughly 0.5% falls within the top ten clones.

The intended sense of this specimen's treatment or condition label: live attenuated yellow fever vaccine strain. A standard Ficoll-Paque protocol was used to isolate PBMCs from peripheral blood. CD4 and CD8 T-cell fractions were isolated with Dynabeads CD4 and CD8 positive selection kits. TriZol was used to extract RNA from bulk PBMCs, CD4 and CD8 fractions, and dextramer-positive and dextramer-negative fractions. With respect to this clonotype: This clone's antigen is unknown. Compared with germline, one end of the junction differs, possibly owing to a read error.

Sequencing was performed on CD4+ T cells sorted from PBMCs, taken 45 days after the yellow fever booster vaccination. The clonotype comes from a man aged 25 to 45 who received the YFV17D yellow fever vaccine. This chain joins TRBV4-3 to TRBJ2-7; the D region possibly corresponds to TRBD2 (7 bases align). Here is the DNA: TGCGTCAGCAGCCGCGGCGGGGGCGATCTATCCTACGAGCAGTACTTC. It encodes CVSSRGGGDLSYEQYF.